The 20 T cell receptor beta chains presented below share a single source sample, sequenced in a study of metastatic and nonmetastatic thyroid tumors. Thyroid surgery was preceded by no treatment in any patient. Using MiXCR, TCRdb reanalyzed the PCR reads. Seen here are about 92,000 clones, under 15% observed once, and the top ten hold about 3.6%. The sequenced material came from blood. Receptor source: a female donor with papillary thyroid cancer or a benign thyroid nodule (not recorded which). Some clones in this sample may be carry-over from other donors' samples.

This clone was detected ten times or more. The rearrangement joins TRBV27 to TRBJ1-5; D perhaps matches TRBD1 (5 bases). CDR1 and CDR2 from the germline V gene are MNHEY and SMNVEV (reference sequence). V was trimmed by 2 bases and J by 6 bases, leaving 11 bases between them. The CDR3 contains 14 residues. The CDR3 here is CASSLAGFGQPQHF. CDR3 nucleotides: TGTGCCAGCAGTTTAGCAGGGTTTGGTCAGCCCCAGCATTTT.

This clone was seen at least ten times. The CDR3 coding sequence is TGCGCCAGCAGACAGAACGAGAATGAAAAACTGTTTTTT. Amino acids: CASRQNENEKLFF. The chain carries TRBV5-1 and TRBJ1-4, with no clear D. Trimming stripped 5 bases from V and 5 bases from J, with 10 bases between. Germline assignment: CDR1 SGHRS and CDR2 YFSETQ. The CDR3 spans 13 residues.

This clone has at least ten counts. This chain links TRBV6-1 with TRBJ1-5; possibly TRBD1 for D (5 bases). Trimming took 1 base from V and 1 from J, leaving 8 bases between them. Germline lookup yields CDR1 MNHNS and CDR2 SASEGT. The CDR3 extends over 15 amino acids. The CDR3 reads CASSEGGASNQPQHF. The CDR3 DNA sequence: TGTGCCAGCAGTGAAGGGGGCGCCAGCAATCAGCCCCAGCATTTT.

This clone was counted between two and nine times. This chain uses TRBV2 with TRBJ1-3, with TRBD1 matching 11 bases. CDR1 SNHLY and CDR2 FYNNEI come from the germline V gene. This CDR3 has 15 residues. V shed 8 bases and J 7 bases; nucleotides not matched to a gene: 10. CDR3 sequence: CASEGQGVTWNTIYF. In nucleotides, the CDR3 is TGTGCCAGCGAGGGACAGGGGGTAACTTGGAACACCATATATTTT.

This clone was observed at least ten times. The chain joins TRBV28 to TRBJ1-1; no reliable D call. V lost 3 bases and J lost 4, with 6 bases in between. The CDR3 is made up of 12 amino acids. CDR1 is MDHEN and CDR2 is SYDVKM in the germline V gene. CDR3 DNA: TGTGCCAGCAGTTTTAGTCCCACTGAAGCTTTCTTT. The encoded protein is CASSFSPTEAFF.

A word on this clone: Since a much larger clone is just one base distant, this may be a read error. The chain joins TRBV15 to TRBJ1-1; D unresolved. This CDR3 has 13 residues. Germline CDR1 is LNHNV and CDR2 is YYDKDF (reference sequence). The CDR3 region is CATRRDLNTEAFF. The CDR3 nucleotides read TGTGCCACCAGAAGAGATTTGAACACTGAAGCTTTCTTT.

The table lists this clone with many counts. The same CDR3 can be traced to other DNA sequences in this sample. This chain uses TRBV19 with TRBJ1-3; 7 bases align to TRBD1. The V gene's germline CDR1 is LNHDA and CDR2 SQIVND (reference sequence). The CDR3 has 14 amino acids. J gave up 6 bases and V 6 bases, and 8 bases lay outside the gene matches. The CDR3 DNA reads TGTGCCAGTAGCACGCTACAGGGGACAAACACCATATATTTT. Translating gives CASSTLQGTNTIYF.

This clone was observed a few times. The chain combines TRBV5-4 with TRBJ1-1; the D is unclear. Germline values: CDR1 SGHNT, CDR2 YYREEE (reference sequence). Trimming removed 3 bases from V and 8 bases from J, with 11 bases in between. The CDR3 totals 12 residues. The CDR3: CASSSFLSEAFF. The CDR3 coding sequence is TGTGCCAGCAGCTCCTTCCTCTCCGAAGCTTTCTTT.

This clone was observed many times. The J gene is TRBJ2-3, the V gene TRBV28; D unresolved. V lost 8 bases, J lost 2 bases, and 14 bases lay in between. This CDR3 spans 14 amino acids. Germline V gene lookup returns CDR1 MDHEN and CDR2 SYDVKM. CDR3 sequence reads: CASAPLRLTDTQYF. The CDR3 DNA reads TGTGCCAGCGCCCCCCTCCGCCTCACAGATACGCAGTATTTT.

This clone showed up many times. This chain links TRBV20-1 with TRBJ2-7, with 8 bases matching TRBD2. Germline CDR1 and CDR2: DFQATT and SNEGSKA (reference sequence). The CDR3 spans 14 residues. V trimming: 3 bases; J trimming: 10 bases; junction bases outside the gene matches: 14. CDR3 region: CSASTVAGRRTQYF. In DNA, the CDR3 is TGCAGTGCTAGCACAGTAGCGGGGAGGCGGACACAGTACTTC.

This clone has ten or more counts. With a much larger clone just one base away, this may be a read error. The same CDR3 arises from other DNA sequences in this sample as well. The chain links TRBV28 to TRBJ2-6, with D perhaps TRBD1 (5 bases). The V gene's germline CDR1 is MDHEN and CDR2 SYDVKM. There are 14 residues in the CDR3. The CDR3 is CASSKGSGANVLTF. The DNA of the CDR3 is TGTGCCAGCAGTAAAGGCTCTGGGGCCAACGTCCTGACCTTC. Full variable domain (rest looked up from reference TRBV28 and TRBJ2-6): DVKVTQSSRYLVKRTGEKVFLECVQDMDHENMFWYRQDPGLGLRLIYFSYDVKMKEKGDIPEGYSVSREKKERFSLILESASTNQTSMYLCASSKGSGANVLTFGAGSRLTVL.

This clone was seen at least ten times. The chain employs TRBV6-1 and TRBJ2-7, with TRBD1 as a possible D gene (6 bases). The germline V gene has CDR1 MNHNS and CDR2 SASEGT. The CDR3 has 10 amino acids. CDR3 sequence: CSQGYYEQYF. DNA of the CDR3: TGTTCCCAGGGGTACTACGAGCAGTACTTC.

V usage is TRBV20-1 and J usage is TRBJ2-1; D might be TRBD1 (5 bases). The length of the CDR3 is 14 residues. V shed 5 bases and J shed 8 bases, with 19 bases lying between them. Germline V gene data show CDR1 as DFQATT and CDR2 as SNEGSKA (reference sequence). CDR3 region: CSASNGASVDEQFF. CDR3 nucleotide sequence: TGCAGTGCTTCAAATGGGGCCAGTGTCGATGAGCAGTTCTTC.

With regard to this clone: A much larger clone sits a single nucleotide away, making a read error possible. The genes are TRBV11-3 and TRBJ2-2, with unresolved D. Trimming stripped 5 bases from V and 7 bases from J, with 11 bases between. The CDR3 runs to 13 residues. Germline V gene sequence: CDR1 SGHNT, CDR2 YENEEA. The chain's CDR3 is CASSRKVDGELFF. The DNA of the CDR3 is TGTGCCAGCAGCCGGAAAGTTGACGGGGAGCTGTTTTTT.

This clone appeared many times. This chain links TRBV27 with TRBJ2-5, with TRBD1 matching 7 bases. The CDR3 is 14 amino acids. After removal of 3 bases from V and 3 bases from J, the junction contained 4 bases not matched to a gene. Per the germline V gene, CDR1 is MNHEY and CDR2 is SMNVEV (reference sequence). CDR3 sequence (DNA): TGTGCCAGCAGTTTCGGGACAGATAAAGAGACCCAGTACTTC. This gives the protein CASSFGTDKETQYF.

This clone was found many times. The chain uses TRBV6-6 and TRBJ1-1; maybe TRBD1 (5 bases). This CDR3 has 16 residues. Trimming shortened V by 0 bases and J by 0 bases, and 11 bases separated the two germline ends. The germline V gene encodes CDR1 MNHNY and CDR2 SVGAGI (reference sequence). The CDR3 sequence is CASSYSTGTLNTEAFF. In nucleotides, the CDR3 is TGTGCCAGCAGTTACTCGACCGGGACGCTGAACACTGAAGCTTTCTTT.

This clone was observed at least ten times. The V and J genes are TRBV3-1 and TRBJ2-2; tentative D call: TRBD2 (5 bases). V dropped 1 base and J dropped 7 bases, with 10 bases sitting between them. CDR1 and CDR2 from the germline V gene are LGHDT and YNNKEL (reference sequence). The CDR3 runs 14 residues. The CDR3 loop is CASSQGYGNGELFF. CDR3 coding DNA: TGTGCCAGCAGCCAAGGTTACGGGAACGGGGAGCTGTTTTTT.

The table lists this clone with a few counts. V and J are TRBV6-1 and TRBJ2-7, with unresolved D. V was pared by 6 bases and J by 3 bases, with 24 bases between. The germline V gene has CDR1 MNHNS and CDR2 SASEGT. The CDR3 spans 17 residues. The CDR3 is CASREESSWDFFYEQYF. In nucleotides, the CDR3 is TGTGCCAGCAGAGAGGAGTCTAGTTGGGATTTCTTCTACGAGCAGTACTTC.

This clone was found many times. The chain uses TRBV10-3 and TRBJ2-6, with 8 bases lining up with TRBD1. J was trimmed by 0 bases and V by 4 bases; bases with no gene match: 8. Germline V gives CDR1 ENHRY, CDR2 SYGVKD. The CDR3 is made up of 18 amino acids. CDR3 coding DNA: TGTGCCATCAGTGTCCAGACAGGGGCTTTCTCTGGGGCCAACGTCCTGACTTTC. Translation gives CAISVQTGAFSGANVLTF.

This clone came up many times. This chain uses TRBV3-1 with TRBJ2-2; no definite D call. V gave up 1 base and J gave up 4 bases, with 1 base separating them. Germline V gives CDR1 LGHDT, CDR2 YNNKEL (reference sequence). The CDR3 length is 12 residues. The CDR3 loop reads CASSQATGELFF. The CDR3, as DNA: TGTGCCAGCAGCCAAGCCACCGGGGAGCTGTTTTTT.